Listed below are T cell receptor beta chains from one sample, sequenced in a study of CD8 T cells in ankylosing spondylitis. From the 5' RACE reads, TCRdb called clonotypes with MiXCR, one entry per CDR3 protein. The sample holds about 340,000 distinct CDR3 sequences, 20% to 25% seen once. Input material: blood, either unsorted or a sorted T cell fraction (not recorded which). The receptors were sampled from a male donor with ankylosing spondylitis or in good health (not recorded which). Each CDR3 is given with its conserved first and last residue. D genes are given only for firm matches. Size tells how often a clone was seen (once, few, many) or the class of an expanded clone, and some rows leave it out.

v_gene	d_gene	j_gene	abundance	CDR3aa	CDR3nt
TRBV2	.	TRBJ2-7	many	CASSPYYEQYF	TGTGCCAGCAGCCCGTATTACGAGCAGTACTTC
TRBV27	TRBD2	TRBJ2-1	.	CASSLTSGGGEQFF	TGTGCCAGCAGTCTGACTAGCGGGGGTGGTGAGCAGTTCTTC
TRBV11-2	.	TRBJ2-1	few	CASSLDGGPYNEQFF	TGTGCCAGCAGCTTAGACGGGGGGCCCTACAATGAGCAGTTCTTC
TRBV7-9	.	TRBJ2-5	few	CASSPPDPYQETQYF	TGTGCCAGCAGCCCCCCGGACCCGTACCAAGAGACCCAGTACTTC
TRBV10-1	.	TRBJ1-4	.	CASWPGLGNEKLFF	TGCGCCAGCTGGCCCGGGCTGGGGAATGAAAAACTGTTTTTT
TRBV10-3	.	TRBJ2-2	few	CAISESTLSSDTGELFF	TGTGCCATCAGTGAGTCGACGCTGAGTTCGGACACCGGGGAGCTGTTTTTT
TRBV10-1	.	TRBJ2-2	.	CASSPTYYSNTGELFF	TGCGCCAGCAGCCCAACATATTATTCCAACACCGGGGAGCTGTTTTTT
TRBV12-3/TRBV12-4	.	TRBJ2-5	many	CASSTGETQYF	TGTGCCAGCAGTACGGGGGAGACCCAGTACTTC
TRBV4-1	.	TRBJ2-7	few	CASSQDPGPYEQYF	TGCGCCAGCAGCCAAGATCCGGGACCCTACGAGCAGTACTTC
TRBV28	TRBD2	TRBJ2-1	.	CASSQWTSGGFTYNEQFF	TGTGCCAGCAGTCAATGGACTAGCGGGGGTTTTACCTACAATGAGCAGTTCTTC
TRBV2	.	TRBJ1-1	few	CASKGPFSYTEAFF	TGTGCCAGCAAGGGACCTTTCTCGTACACTGAAGCTTTCTTT
TRBV12-3/TRBV12-4	TRBD1	TRBJ1-5	few	CASSPTGTVNQPQHF	TGTGCCAGCAGTCCAACGGGGACAGTTAATCAGCCCCAGCATTTT
TRBV19	TRBD1	TRBJ2-1	.	CASTTSGGAFYNEQFF	TGTGCCAGTACCACCTCAGGGGGCGCCTTCTACAATGAGCAGTTCTTC
TRBV24-1	.	TRBJ2-3	.	CATSDYKFEDTQYF	TGTGCCACCAGTGACTACAAGTTCGAAGATACGCAGTATTTT
TRBV6-5	.	TRBJ2-1	.	CASSSVGGNEQFF	TGTGCCAGCAGTTCAGTGGGTGGCAATGAGCAGTTCTTC
TRBV7-2	TRBD2	TRBJ2-7	.	CASSLISPAGGAYEQYF	TGTGCCAGCAGCTTAATTAGCCCGGCGGGGGGAGCCTACGAGCAGTACTTC
TRBV12-3/TRBV12-4	.	TRBJ2-3	.	CASSSSAPSTDTQYF	TGTGCCAGCAGTTCGTCAGCGCCCAGCACAGATACGCAGTATTTT
TRBV27	.	TRBJ2-7	.	CATKPGLAAEQYF	TGTGCCACCAAACCCGGGCTAGCCGCCGAGCAGTACTTC
TRBV25-1	TRBD1	TRBJ2-3	.	CASTQQGTVTDTQYF	TGTGCCAGCACCCAACAGGGGACGGTAACAGATACGCAGTATTTT
TRBV7-9	.	TRBJ2-3	few	CASSLADRGDTQYF	TGTGCCAGCAGCTTAGCGGACAGAGGAGATACGCAGTATTTT
TRBV7-2	.	TRBJ2-7	few	CASSLELRGSYEQYF	TGTGCCAGCAGCTTAGAGCTTAGAGGATCCTACGAGCAGTACTTC
TRBV4-1	TRBD2	TRBJ2-1	few	CASSQLAGASYNEQFF	TGCGCCAGCAGCCAATTAGCGGGGGCCTCCTACAATGAGCAGTTCTTC
TRBV12-3/TRBV12-4	TRBD1	TRBJ2-7	few	CASSERDSPYEQYF	TGTGCCAGCAGTGAACGGGACAGCCCCTACGAGCAGTACTTC
TRBV29-1	.	TRBJ2-3	.	CSVVQGRTDTQYF	TGCAGCGTTGTCCAGGGCCGCACAGATACGCAGTATTTT
TRBV11-2	.	TRBJ2-3	few	CASRAPGWADTQYF	TGTGCCAGCAGGGCCCCCGGATGGGCAGATACGCAGTATTTT
TRBV15	.	TRBJ1-6	.	CATSRDRALHF	TGTGCCACCAGCAGAGATAGAGCCCTCCACTTT